The clone carrying this TCR beta chain has a count of ten or more. Its antigen is not known. This record belongs to a study of Graves' ophthalmopathy and Graves' hyperthyroidism. Overall study findings and caveats: Ophthalmopathy progression was predicted by the model at around 70% sensitivity and less than 80% specificity.

The authors defined stable hyperthyroidism as no ophthalmopathy within 18 months of follow-up. Orbital computed tomography and thyroid ultrasound, along with TRAb, serum thyroxine and clinical symptoms, underpinned diagnosis. The CDR3 has 15 amino acids. Per germline, CDR1 LNHDA and CDR2 SQIVND (reference sequence). V trimming: 3 bases; J trimming: 1 base; junction bases outside the gene matches: 5. Amplification targeted the TCR beta CDR3 regions, with RNA transcripts as the source material. An opening RT-PCR round employed HTBI primers and preceded a second-round multiplex PCR. TCRdb reprocessed the multiplex PCR reads via MiXCR and lists one record per CDR3 protein. The sample has roughly 610,000 distinct CDR3 sequences, about 24% seen once.

Sample: peripheral blood. The chain links TRBV19 to TRBJ1-1, with 7 bases lining up with TRBD1. This receptor was obtained from a young woman with stable Graves' hyperthyroidism. Some clones in this sample may be carry-over from other donors' samples. The CDR3 loop is CASSMWDSTNTEAFF. CDR3 nucleotide sequence: TGTGCCAGTAGTATGTGGGACAGTACGAACACTGAAGCTTTCTTT.